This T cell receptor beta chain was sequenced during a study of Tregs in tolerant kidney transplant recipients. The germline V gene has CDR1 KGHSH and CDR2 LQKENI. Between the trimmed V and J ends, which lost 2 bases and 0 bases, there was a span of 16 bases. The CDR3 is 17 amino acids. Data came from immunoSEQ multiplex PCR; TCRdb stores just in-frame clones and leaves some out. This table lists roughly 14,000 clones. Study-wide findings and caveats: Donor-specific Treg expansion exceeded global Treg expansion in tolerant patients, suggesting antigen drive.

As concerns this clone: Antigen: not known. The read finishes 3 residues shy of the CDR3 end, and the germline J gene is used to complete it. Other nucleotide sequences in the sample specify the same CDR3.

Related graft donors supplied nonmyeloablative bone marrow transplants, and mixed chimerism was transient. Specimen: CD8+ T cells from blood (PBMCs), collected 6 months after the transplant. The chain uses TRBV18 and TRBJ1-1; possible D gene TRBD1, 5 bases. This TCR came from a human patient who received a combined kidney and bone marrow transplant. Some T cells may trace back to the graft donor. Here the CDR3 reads CASSPSAGFRMNTEAFF. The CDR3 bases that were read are TGTGCCAGCTCACCATCAGCAGGGTTCCGAATGAACACTGAA.